This T cell receptor beta chain was observed in a study of blood T cell repertoires in COVID-19. Study background: Acute and convalescent COVID-19 samples came from the United States, Italy and Spain.

V lost 5 bases and J lost 4, with 14 bases in between. This CDR3 region has 14 residues. Per the germline V gene, CDR1 is LNHDA and CDR2 is SQIVND (reference sequence). Authors' analysis steps: Nucleated cell counts were estimated from reference gene primer amplification. Clones were sequenced by immunoSEQ multiplex PCR, and TCRdb holds only the in-frame ones, with some missing. V, J and clone size are taken as reported in that table, and D and trimming were inferred from the DNA itself. The profile shows fewer than 250,000 clones, around 90% of them singletons. The sequenced material came from peripheral blood. This TCR was sampled from a man aged 25-45 years with COVID-19, enrolled during active disease. This chain connects TRBV19 to TRBJ1-2, with D perhaps matching TRBD1 (5 bases). CDR3 residues: CASSPTVEGYGYTF. CDR3 in DNA: TGTGCCAGTAGTCCGACAGTAGAAGGCTATGGCTACACCTTC. Complete variable domain (other parts from reference TRBV19 and TRBJ1-2): DGGITQSPKYLFRKEGQNVTLSCEQNLNHDAMYWYRQDPGQGLRLIYYSQIVNDFQKGDIAEGYSVSREKKESFPLTVTSAQKNPTAFYLCASSPTVEGYGYTFGSGTRLTVV.